This TCR beta chain stems from a study of cytomegalovirus exposure and HLA in healthy donors. Germline CDR1 reads MNHEY; CDR2 reads SMNVEV (reference sequence). The V and J ends lost 5 bases and 13 bases, in that order; junction bases with no gene match: 10. This CDR3 has 13 amino acids. Primers included in the PCR were 60 Vbeta and 13 Jbeta primers. Measured with immunoSEQ multiplex PCR; TCRdb has only the in-frame clones, and not every one. Of roughly 290,000 clones in the sample, around 90% were seen once. The source of this sequence is a woman younger than 30 in good health and CMV-seronegative. Sequencing was carried out using PBMCs. The chain has TRBV27 and TRBJ2-1; 8 nucleotides line up with TRBD2. CDR3 sequence: CASSRPPGGRQFF. The CDR3 DNA reads as TGTGCCAGCAGTCGTCCACCGGGGGGGCGCCAGTTCTTC.